Presented here are 25 T cell receptor beta chains from one specimen sequenced in a study of blood T cell repertoires in COVID-19. TCRdb keeps only in-frame clones here, not all; method: immunoSEQ multiplex PCR. The data hold some 44,000 clones, with over 80% observed a single time. The sequencing input was peripheral blood. The receptors stem from a human donor in a cohort sampled during active COVID-19.

The chain recombines TRBV10-1 with TRBJ2-2; 14 bases are a match to TRBD2. Trimming cost V 3 bases and J 5 bases; bases outside gene matches: 11. This CDR3 has 19 residues. CDR1 is WNHNN and CDR2 is SYGVQD in the germline V gene (reference sequence). CDR3 sequence: CASSDRTGLAGAGTGELFF. In nucleotides, the CDR3 is TGCGCCAGCAGTGACCGGACGGGACTAGCGGGGGCGGGGACCGGGGAGCTGTTTTTT.

This CDR3 is CASSQAPEGYGYTF. The CDR3 nucleotides are TGCGCCAGCAGCCAAGCCCCGGAGGGCTATGGCTACACCTTC. The chain has TRBV4-3 and TRBJ1-2; no definite D call. V dropped 1 base and J dropped 4 bases, with 10 bases sitting between them. There are 14 residues in the CDR3. Looked up from germline, CDR1 is LGHNA and CDR2 is YSLEER.

The V gene is TRBV7-2, the J gene TRBJ2-3, with 11 bases fitting TRBD2. J lost 4 bases, V lost 5 bases, and 5 bases had no gene match. This CDR3 has 15 residues. Germline-derived CDR1 and CDR2 are SGHTA and FQGNSA. The CDR3 sequence is CASSRVAGGPDTQYF. CDR3 sequence (DNA): TGTGCCAGCAGCAGGGTAGCGGGAGGGCCAGATACGCAGTATTTT.

The chain employs TRBV7-3 and TRBJ2-3, with 11 bases aligning to TRBD2. CDR3 size: 18 residues. Germline CDR1 and CDR2: SGHTA and FQGTGA. The trim removed 2 bases at V and 0 bases at J, leaving 7 bases unmatched. In DNA form, the CDR3 reads TGTGCCAGCAGCTTACGCCCGACTAGCGGGGTTAGCACAGATACGCAGTATTTT. The encoded protein is CASSLRPTSGVSTDTQYF.

The count of this clone is one. The CDR3 DNA sequence: TGCGCCAGCAGCTTGGGGCTAGCGGGAGGGTTTTTCTCCTACGAGCAGTACTTC. This codes for CASSLGLAGGFFSYEQYF. The V gene is TRBV5-1, the J gene TRBJ2-7; 12 bases are a match to TRBD2. This CDR3 has 18 amino acids. CDR1 is SGHRS, CDR2 YFSETQ, per germline. Trimming cost V 0 bases and J 0 bases; bases outside gene matches: 7.

The V and J genes are TRBV4-1 and TRBJ2-1; a weak D match, TRBD2 (5 bases). The CDR3 totals 16 residues. V was trimmed by 2 bases and J by 6 bases, leaving 17 bases between them. Germline CDR1 and CDR2: MGHRA and YSYEKL. CDR3 bases: TGCGCCAGCAGCCAAAACCCACCCCCTGAGGGCAATGAGCAGTTCTTC. Protein sequence: CASSQNPPPEGNEQFF.

CDR3 DNA sequence: TGTGCCAGCTCATTAAACCAAGAGACCCAGTACTTC. Protein product: CASSLNQETQYF. The chain has TRBV18 and TRBJ2-5; D gene uncertain. Per the germline V gene, CDR1 is KGHSH and CDR2 is LQKENI. This CDR3 region has 12 residues. V was clipped by 5 bases and J by 0 bases, with 4 bases between them.

The chain carries TRBV6-4 and TRBJ2-3, with 8 nucleotides matching TRBD2. V gave up 0 bases and J gave up 1 base; unmatched junction bases: 6. The CDR3 sequence is 17 residues long. CDR1 is MRHNA, CDR2 SNTAGT, per germline. CDR3: CASSDSGKRERTDTQYF. Here the CDR3 DNA reads TGTGCCAGCAGTGACTCAGGGAAGCGGGAGCGCACAGATACGCAGTATTTT.

This rearrangement joins TRBV19 to TRBJ1-1; 7 bases are a match to TRBD1. V shed 6 bases and J 6 bases; nucleotides not matched to a gene: 7. This CDR3 has 13 residues. Looked up from germline, CDR1 is LNHDA and CDR2 is SQIVND (reference sequence). The chain's CDR3 is CASRRGPDAEAFF. The CDR3 DNA is TGTGCCAGTAGGAGGGGGCCGGACGCTGAAGCTTTCTTT.

This clone appeared a single time. The chain joins TRBV27 to TRBJ2-4, with 8 bases aligning to TRBD2. In germline, CDR1 is MNHEY, CDR2 SMNVEV (reference sequence). This CDR3 has 16 amino acids. The V and J ends lost 5 bases and 0 bases, in that order; junction bases with no gene match: 6. The chain's CDR3 is CASSRQREKAKNIQYF. The CDR3 DNA sequence: TGTGCCAGCAGTCGCCAGCGGGAGAAAGCCAAAAACATTCAGTACTTC.

The rearrangement uses TRBV5-4 and TRBJ2-2; D gene ambiguous. Between the trimmed V and J ends, which lost 0 bases and 4 bases, there was a span of 13 bases. Germline V CDR1 and CDR2: SGHNT, YYREEE (reference sequence). The CDR3 has 16 residues. CDR3 nucleotides: TGTGCCAGCAGCTTGGACTCCATCCCTCTCACCGGGGAGCTGTTTTTT. Translating it yields CASSLDSIPLTGELFF. Full variable domain (remainder filled in from reference TRBV5-4 and TRBJ2-2): ETGVTQSPTHLIKTRGQQVTLRCSSQSGHNTVSWYQQALGQGPQFIFQYYREEENGRGNFPPRFSGLQFPNYSSELNVNALELDDSALYLCASSLDSIPLTGELFFGEGSRLTVL.

Concerning this clone itself: At one boundary the junction diverges from the germline segment, which might be a read error. The chain recombines TRBV7-7 with TRBJ2-7; TRBD1 agrees at 10 bases. Germline CDR1 and CDR2: SSHAT and FNYEAQ (reference sequence). CDR3 length: 15 amino acids. In DNA form, the CDR3 reads TGTGCTAGCAGCTCCGGGACAGGGGCCGAATACGAGCAGTACTTC. It is translated as CASSSGTGAEYEQYF.

This clone was found once. This chain connects TRBV27 to TRBJ2-7; no firm D call. This CDR3 comprises 14 residues. Germline CDR1 MNHEY, CDR2 SMNVEV (reference sequence). Trimming shortened V by 3 bases and J by 6 bases, and 15 bases separated the two germline ends. Here the CDR3 reads CASSFSLTSSEQYF. As DNA, the CDR3 is TGTGCCAGCAGTTTTAGCCTAACGTCGTCCGAGCAGTACTTC.

The rearrangement joins TRBV5-1 to TRBJ2-1; 12 bases line up with TRBD2. Per the germline V gene, CDR1 is SGHRS and CDR2 is YFSETQ. The CDR3 has 15 residues. Germline trimming cut 1 base from V and 7 bases from J; bases unmatched to any gene: 3. CDR3 DNA: TGCGCCAGCAGCTTGTCTAGCGGGGGGGCGAATGAGCAGTTCTTC. Translated, it gives CASSLSSGGANEQFF.

As regards this clone: The junction departs from the called germline gene at one end, perhaps through a read error. The J gene is TRBJ2-7, the V gene TRBV7-8; D is unclear. The CDR3 is made up of 12 amino acids. Germline lookup yields CDR1 SGHVS and CDR2 FQNEAQ. The CDR3 DNA is TGTGCCAGCAGCTCAAAAGTATACGAGCGGTACTTC. Translated: CASSSKVYERYF.

The chain carries TRBV5-4 and TRBJ2-3, with TRBD2 identical over 8 bases. This CDR3 spans 16 amino acids. Germline assignment: CDR1 SGHNT and CDR2 YYREEE (reference sequence). Trimming at V came to 3 bases and at J to 2 bases, leaving 8 bases not matched to a gene. CDR3 coding DNA: TGTGCCAGCAGCTCTCTTAGCGGGACAAACACAGATACGCAGTATTTT. Translation: CASSSLSGTNTDTQYF.

V gene TRBV7-3 combines with J gene TRBJ2-3; TRBD2 aligns across 14 bases. V lost 5 bases and J lost 3; bases outside the gene matches: 4. CDR1 SGHTA and CDR2 FQGTGA come from the germline V gene. The CDR3 runs to 16 residues. Here the CDR3 reads CASSLGTSGRTDTQYF. CDR3 DNA: TGTGCCAGCAGCCTCGGGACTAGCGGGAGAACAGATACGCAGTATTTT.

The chain carries TRBV11-3 and TRBJ2-1, with TRBD1 matching over 7 bases. The V gene's germline CDR1 is SGHNT and CDR2 YENEEA. Trimming took 5 bases from V and 3 from J; bases not matched to a gene: 7. The length of the CDR3 is 15 residues. This CDR3 is CASSTDRANYNEQFF. The CDR3 DNA follows: TGTGCCAGCAGCACCGACAGGGCTAACTACAATGAGCAGTTCTTC.

The chain is built from TRBV5-1 and TRBJ1-2; 10 bases align to TRBD1. This CDR3 spans 15 amino acids. Per the germline V gene, CDR1 is SGHRS and CDR2 is YFSETQ. V lost 4 bases, J lost 7 bases, and 10 bases stayed unmatched. Written as DNA, the CDR3 is TGCGCCAGCAGCCCCCGACAGGGGGCGGCTATTGGCTACACCTTC. Translation: CASSPRQGAAIGYTF.

Only a few counts were recorded for this clone. The rearrangement uses TRBV11-1 and TRBJ1-2, with a weak D call TRBD1 (6 bases). There are 13 residues in the CDR3. Trimming stripped 4 bases from V and 9 bases from J, with 15 bases between. Germline assignment: CDR1 SGHAT and CDR2 FQDESV (reference sequence). The CDR3 nucleotides read TGTGCCAGCAGCTCACGGGGACATCCGAGCTACACCTTC. As protein: CASSSRGHPSYTF.

This clone was found once. The chain is built from TRBV6-2 or TRBV6-3 and TRBJ2-3; 9 nucleotides align to TRBD2. Looked up from germline, CDR1 is MNHEY and CDR2 is SVGEGT. CDR3 length equals 19 residues. The trim removed 5 bases at V and 2 bases at J, leaving 17 bases unmatched. The CDR3 here is CASSGPTFRLAAFTDTQYF. As DNA, the CDR3 is TGTGCCAGCAGTGGCCCAACTTTTCGACTAGCGGCCTTCACAGATACGCAGTATTTT.

The V call is TRBV7-9, the J call TRBJ2-7, with 9 bases that match TRBD1. Trimming at V came to 5 bases and at J to 6 bases, leaving 8 bases not matched to a gene. This CDR3 has 14 residues. The germline V gene has CDR1 SEHNR and CDR2 FQNEAQ (reference sequence). The CDR3 protein is CASSPGTGTIEQYF. Written as DNA, the CDR3 is TGTGCCAGCAGCCCCGGGACAGGGACTATCGAGCAGTACTTC.

This clone was recorded a few times. J is TRBJ1-6 and V is TRBV7-9, with 11 bases lining up with TRBD1. With 4 bases clipped from V and 9 bases from J, the junction kept 2 bases outside the gene matches. There are 14 residues in the CDR3. CDR1 is SEHNR, CDR2 FQNEAQ, per germline (reference sequence). The CDR3 DNA reads as TGTGCCAGCAGCTCGGGACAGGGGGTTTCACCCCTCCACTTT. This translates into CASSSGQGVSPLHF.

This clone was seen just once. The V call is TRBV3-1 (or the pseudogene TRBV3-2), the J call TRBJ2-4; D is unclear. The ends were cut back, 5 bases at V and 5 bases at J, with 16 bases in the middle. The CDR3 length is 15 residues. Germline V CDR1 and CDR2: LGHDT, YNNKEL (reference sequence). In DNA, the CDR3 is TGTGCCAGCAGCTTCCGTTGGAGCTCCGAAAACATTCAGTACTTC. It translates to CASSFRWSSENIQYF.

The rearrangement uses TRBV19 and TRBJ2-5; no clear D gene. Germline V gene lookup returns CDR1 LNHDA and CDR2 SQIVND (reference sequence). This CDR3 region has 13 residues. Trimming pared 3 bases from V and 4 bases from J, leaving 9 bases between. CDR3 DNA: TGTGCCAGTAGTATTTCAACAGTAGAGACCCAGTACTTC. It yields the protein CASSISTVETQYF.